The rows below give T cell receptor beta chains drawn from one sample of a study of CD4 and CD8 cells across lung adenocarcinoma regions. MiXCR, applied by TCRdb to the PCR reads, yields one record per CDR3 protein. The sample contains roughly 2,400 distinct CDR3 sequences, roughly two thirds of which appear only once. The sequenced sample was CD4+ T cells from the center of a lung tumor. These receptors came from a female donor with lung adenocarcinoma. The CD4 and CD8 labels of this study may be unreliable. Both conserved end residues are part of each CDR3. D genes are given only for firm matches. For some rows the clone size is stated as once, few or many, or as a class when expanded; others skip it.

>TRBV12-5|.|TRBJ2-5|once
CASGLGPVGETQYF
TGTGCTAGTGGTTTGGGACCAGTCGGGGAGACCCAGTACTTC
>TRBV20-1|.|TRBJ2-1|.
CSAAGGRLSEQFF
TGCAGTGCCGCCGGGGGCCGCTTGAGTGAGCAGTTCTTC
>TRBV11-2|.|TRBJ2-1|once
CASSFGEKDEQFF
TGTGCCAGCAGCTTTGGCGAAAAGGATGAGCAGTTCTTC
>TRBV6-1|.|TRBJ2-1|.
CASRAVSSYNEQFF
TGTGCCAGCAGGGCCGTCAGCTCCTACAATGAGCAGTTCTTC
>TRBV11-1|.|TRBJ2-1|.
CASSLSPGAGAGTRNEQFF
TGTGCCAGCAGCTTATCCCCAGGGGCGGGAGCCGGGACCCGCAATGAGCAGTTCTTC
>TRBV6-1|.|TRBJ2-7|few
CASTPPKGTEQYF
TGTGCCAGCACCCCTCCGAAGGGTACCGAGCAGTACTTC
>TRBV10-2|.|TRBJ2-3|.
CAGSGGLNTDTQYF
TGCGCCGGGAGTGGGGGCCTCAACACAGATACGCAGTATTTC
>TRBV11-1|TRBD2|TRBJ2-2|large
CASSSPGTSGNTGELFF
TGTGCCAGCAGCTCACCGGGGACTAGCGGTAACACCGGGGAGCTGTTTTTT
>TRBV7-8|.|TRBJ2-3|.
CASSLAGARTDTQYF
TGTGCCAGCAGCTTAGCTGGGGCGAGAACAGATACGCAGTATTTT
>TRBV6-1|TRBD2|TRBJ2-2|few
CASRSGGGTGELFF
TGTGCCAGCAGGAGCGGGGGGGGCACCGGGGAGCTGTTTTTT
>TRBV4-2|TRBD2|TRBJ2-1|.
CASSQEAGVNNEQFF
TGTGCCAGCAGCCAAGAAGCGGGAGTGAACAATGAGCAGTTCTTC
>TRBV11-2|.|TRBJ2-1|.
CASSFGEMDEQFF
TGTGCCAGCAGCTTTGGCGAAATGGATGAGCAGTTCTTC
>TRBV5-5|TRBD1|TRBJ2-5|.
CASSSGTGRGETQYF
TGTGCCAGCAGTTCCGGGACAGGGAGGGGGGAGACCCAGTACTTC
>TRBV7-7|.|TRBJ2-1|.
CASSLRQDTYNEQFF
TGTGCTAGCAGCTTACGACAGGACACCTACAATGAGCAGTTCTTC
>TRBV6-1|.|TRBJ2-1|.
CASRAREYGSYNEQFF
TGTGCCAGCAGAGCCAGGGAATACGGCTCCTACAATGAGCAGTTCTTC
>TRBV11-2|TRBD2|TRBJ2-7|.
CASSPSRERFNEQYF
TGTGCCAGCAGCCCGTCGCGGGAGCGATTTAACGAGCAGTACTTC
>TRBV6-1|.|TRBJ2-3|.
CASRKRGGSSTDTQYF
TGTGCCAGCAGAAAGAGGGGGGGCTCTAGCACAGATACGCAGTATTTT
>TRBV6-1|.|TRBJ2-7|.
CASSGVGLTSYEQYF
TGTGCCAGCAGTGGGGTGGGACTCACTTCCTACGAGCAGTACTTC
>TRBV7-8|TRBD1|TRBJ2-3|.
CASSITGTGGLVRTDTQYF
TGTGCCAGCAGCATAACCGGGACAGGGGGCCTAGTGCGAACAGATACGCAGTATTTT